Reported below is one T cell receptor (beta chain). This clone was seen more than once but under ten times. What this receptor recognizes is not known. Per-nucleotide qualities are absent, and no much larger clonotype sits a single base away. The sample comes from a study of beta chain features in type 1 diabetes (dated by TCRdb to 2017 to 2018). Background for the entire study: No differences in mean age, gender distribution, total cell number or subset yield were found between patients and healthy donors. A total of approximately 99,000,000 sorted cells were examined across all samples, and RNA yield correlated strongly with the number of cells per subset. Naive and central memory subsets were obtained from all 28 donors, but regulatory and stem cell-like memory subsets were isolated from only 8 patients and roughly eight healthy donors. The study compared TCRB repertoires of sorted circulating CD4+ T cell subsets between recently diagnosed type 1 diabetes patients and matched healthy donors.

Each donor gave one peripheral blood draw, about 110 mL on average, collected into heparinised tubes. Naive, central memory, regulatory and stem cell-like memory CD4+ T cells were sorted on a BD FACSAria II using a panel including CD45RO, CCR7, CD25, CD127, CD95 and CD27. All sorted populations exceeded 95% purity. Right away, PBMCs were isolated by Lymphoprep density gradient centrifugation and were stained directly, with no culture step. So that batch effects would be minimized, each experiment stained and sorted samples in pairs, pairing one healthy donor with one patient. Study-wide findings and limitations: HLA sub-analyses involved small numbers of individuals, so any influence of HLA type on TCRB rearrangement remained unresolved. Sequencing cDNA rather than genomic DNA could over-represent highly expressing activated cells, although activation and CD3 levels did not differ between groups. PCR may preferentially amplify shorter templates, but because patient and control samples were amplified and corrected together, any resulting skew would affect both groups equally. Type 1 diabetes patients showed a moderate but significant shortening of TCRB CDR3 length in all four CD4+ subsets. Naive, central memory and regulatory TCRB repertoires appeared to be more similar among patients than among healthy donors. Patients with type 1 diabetes made fewer insertions and deleted more nucleotides at VDJ recombination sites, implying thymic rearrangement abnormalities.

Trimming at the junction amounts to 6 bases on V and 6 bases on J, and the germline ends lie 21 bases apart. Including the terminal cysteine and phenylalanine, the CDR3 comprises 15 residues. The read is trimmed to its CDR3 DNA, 45 bases read in frame from base 1. The germline V gene (reference sequence) provides CDR1 MNHEY and CDR2 SMNVEV. The entire amount of isolated RNA was reverse transcribed using the High Capacity cDNA Reverse Transcription Kit, so the sequenced TCRB transcripts were expressed ones. Naive, central memory and regulatory T cell samples underwent deep immunoSEQ sequencing, averaging about 3.57 million total reads per sample. After sorted cells were lysed in RLT buffer, RNA was extracted with DNase-treated RNeasy Micro or Mini kits, with the choice depending on cell number. Each cell subset was processed separately to prevent cross-contamination, with patient and healthy donor samples processed together. The immunoSEQ multiplex PCR was used to amplify TCRB sequences from cDNA, yielding 87-bp fragments that span the CDR3 region. Amplicons were sequenced on the Illumina HiSeq platform. Concerning the study's data processing: PCR bias was computationally corrected using synthetic template baselines, reads within Hamming distance 2 were collapsed, and singletons that could not be merged were discarded. Reads were aligned against IMGT to assign V, D and J genes, CDR3 length and insertions or deletions at six rearrangement sites. Clonotype counts were normalized to sorted cell number within each subset before computing true diversity and Gini coefficients with the tcR R package. Repertoire sharing was quantified using the overlap coefficient calculated on TCRB nucleotide sequences. Out-of-frame TCRB sequences from naive cells were analyzed as a proxy for the pre-selection repertoire. The table comes from immuneACCESS by way of TCRdb, which keeps in-frame sequences with V and J called. Part of the clones is missing from these tables; in studies checked, under half for an unresolved V gene and the rest for unknown reasons. The DNA was the basis for D and trimming; V, J and clone size are from that table. Across this sample there are 300,000 to 450,000 clones, with about 12% seen only once. The ten most abundant clones make up roughly 0.0097% of the sample.

The chain joins TRBV27 to TRBJ2-7; TRBD1 is possibly the D segment (6 matching bases). The sequencing sample was made of naive CD4+ T cells from blood. Sample cell subset or site, as interpreted from the label and publication: true naive CD4+ T cells. This receptor was identified in a woman aged 18-29 years with type 1 diabetes. The nucleotide sequence is TGTGCCAGCAGGGGCCCCGGGACAACTCCCCTCGAGCAGTACTTC. Translated, it reads CASRGPGTTPLEQYF.